These 21 T cell receptor beta chains were all obtained from the same sample, sequenced in a study of vaccination and CD4 T cells after COVID-19. No cognate antigen is known for these TCRs. The treatment: roughly 10-day PBMC culture with coronavirus spike peptide pools or control peptides (ViraFEST assay). Sequenced with the Oncomine TCR Beta short-read assay was DNA taken from cultured CD4+ T cells. Each CDR3 protein is one row after TCRdb ran MiXCR on the PCR reads. Of about 20,000 distinct CDR3 sequences listed, over 50% are singletons. Specimen: CD4+ T cells from blood, cultured in vitro. Receptors were obtained from a human donor who had recovered from COVID-19.

The chain joins TRBV27 to TRBJ1-5; 7 nucleotides line up with TRBD1. The CDR3 runs 16 residues. With 3 bases clipped from V and 2 bases from J, the junction kept 7 bases outside the gene matches. Germline V gene lookup returns CDR1 MNHEY and CDR2 SMNVEV (reference sequence). CDR3 region: CASSLSGTARNQPQHF. CDR3 bases: TGTGCCAGCAGTTTGTCCGGGACAGCTCGCAATCAGCCCCAGCATTTT.

J is TRBJ1-2 and V is TRBV7-9; 7 nucleotides line up with TRBD1. Unmatched junction bases numbered 6, after V lost 1 base and J lost 4 bases. Germline V gene data show CDR1 as SEHNR and CDR2 as FQNEAQ (reference sequence). The CDR3 covers 15 residues. The CDR3 DNA follows: TGTGCCAGCAGCTTAGTGGCAGGGGGATCCTATGGCTACACCTTC. It codes for CASSLVAGGSYGYTF. The full variable domain, its missing parts supplied by reference TRBV7-9 and TRBJ1-2, is DTGVSQNPRHKITKRGQNVTFRCDPISEHNRLYWYRQTLGQGPEFLTYFQNEAQLEKSRLLSDRFSAERPKGSFSTLEIQRTEQGDSAMYLCASSLVAGGSYGYTFGSGTRLTVV.

This chain uses TRBV28 with TRBJ2-5; 8 bases align to TRBD1. Germline CDR1 is MDHEN and CDR2 is SYDVKM. Unmatched junction bases numbered 11, after V lost 5 bases and J lost 6 bases. The CDR3 is made up of 15 amino acids. CDR3 nucleotide sequence: TGTGCCAGCAGTCTTCGGACAGGGACCCTTAAGACCCAGTACTTC. Protein sequence: CASSLRTGTLKTQYF.

The chain joins TRBV20-1 to TRBJ2-1; a weak D match, TRBD2 (11 bases). Trimming removed 0 bases from V and 8 bases from J, with 20 bases in between. CDR1 and CDR2 (germline): DFQATT, SNEGSKA (reference sequence). The CDR3 spans 16 residues. The CDR3: CSARDLAGGTGDEQFF. CDR3 bases: TGCAGTGCTAGAGATTTAGCGGGGGGGACAGGGGATGAGCAGTTCTTC.

This chain links TRBV20-1 with TRBJ1-5, with TRBD1 matching over 8 bases. The CDR3 sequence is 15 residues long. V shed 3 bases, J shed 1 base, and the junction held 5 bases outside the gene matches. The germline gives CDR1 DFQATT, CDR2 SNEGSKA (reference sequence). CDR3 DNA: TGCAGTGCTAGTAGGACAGGGAAAAGCAATCAGCCCCAGCATTTT. Translating gives CSASRTGKSNQPQHF.

The chain links TRBV7-9 to TRBJ1-6; D possibly corresponds to TRBD1 (5 bases). The germline gives CDR1 SEHNR, CDR2 FQNEAQ (reference sequence). CDR3 size: 18 residues. Trimming took 7 bases from V and 0 from J, leaving 19 bases between them. The CDR3: CASIIGDPSSSYNSPLHF. CDR3 bases: TGTGCCAGCATCATAGGGGACCCCAGTAGCTCCTATAATTCACCCCTCCACTTT.

This sequence joins TRBV6-1 and TRBJ2-3, with 11 bases matching TRBD2. V was clipped by 7 bases and J by 2 bases; unmatched bases: 5. CDR1 MNHNS and CDR2 SASEGT come from the germline V gene. CDR3 size: 15 residues. CDR3 coding DNA: TGTGCCAGCACCCGACTAGCGGGGCCCACAGATACGCAGTATTTT. Its translation is CASTRLAGPTDTQYF.

The J gene is TRBJ2-7, the V gene TRBV7-6; D remains ambiguous. Trimming took 2 bases from V and 2 from J, leaving 4 bases between them. CDR3 length: 12 residues. The germline gives CDR1 SGHVS, CDR2 FNYEAQ. CDR3 DNA: TGTGCCAGCAGCTTAAGTCCCTACGAGCAGTACTTC. Residues: CASSLSPYEQYF.

This rearrangement joins TRBV7-2 to TRBJ1-2, with TRBD1 matching over 10 bases. V trimming: 1 base; J trimming: 0 bases; junction bases outside the gene matches: 8. Germline CDR1 and CDR2: SGHTA and FQGNSA. The CDR3 is 18 amino acids. The CDR3 loop is CASSLEPGTGVANYGYTF. The CDR3 DNA reads TGTGCCAGCAGCTTAGAGCCCGGGACAGGGGTAGCTAACTATGGCTACACCTTC.

The CDR3 nucleotides read TGTGCCAGCAGTTACCCCGTTGGGGCAGGGGGCACTGAAGCTTTCTTT. It translates to CASSYPVGAGGTEAFF. The V call is TRBV6-5, the J call TRBJ1-1; TRBD1 aligns across 7 bases. V gave up 2 bases and J gave up 4 bases; unmatched junction bases: 10. Germline V gene lookup returns CDR1 MNHEY and CDR2 SVGAGI. This CDR3 is built from 16 residues.

This clonotype was seen only a few times. The V and J genes are TRBV7-9 and TRBJ1-2; 9 bases are a match to TRBD1. V was clipped by 3 bases and J by 5 bases; unmatched bases: 7. The length of the CDR3 is 15 residues. Germline CDR1 SEHNR, CDR2 FQNEAQ (reference sequence). The CDR3 region is CASSFSGTGSYGYTF. The CDR3 coding sequence is TGTGCCAGCAGCTTTTCCGGGACAGGGAGTTATGGCTACACCTTC.

This chain links TRBV5-1 with TRBJ1-5; the D is unclear. The CDR3 spans 14 residues. CDR1 and CDR2 from the germline V gene are SGHRS and YFSETQ. Trimming shortened V by 0 bases and J by 5 bases, and 9 bases separated the two germline ends. Here the CDR3 DNA reads TGCGCCAGCAGCTTGGTAGGAGGGTATCAGCCCCAGCATTTT. This translates into CASSLVGGYQPQHF.

The chain employs TRBV19 and TRBJ1-2, with D unresolved. Looked up from germline, CDR1 is LNHDA and CDR2 is SQIVND (reference sequence). This CDR3 spans 13 amino acids. Trimming shortened V by 6 bases and J by 5 bases, and 13 bases separated the two germline ends. CDR3 protein: CASSNRAVYGYTF. Written as DNA, the CDR3 is TGTGCCAGTAGCAATAGGGCCGTTTATGGCTACACCTTC.

This rearrangement joins TRBV27 to TRBJ2-7; no reliable D call. There are 16 residues in the CDR3. Germline assignment: CDR1 MNHEY and CDR2 SMNVEV (reference sequence). Trimming shortened V by 6 bases and J by 3 bases, and 21 bases separated the two germline ends. The CDR3 spells CASRRTAAGSDYEQYF. The CDR3 region has the DNA TGTGCCAGCAGACGAACGGCGGCAGGATCAGACTACGAGCAGTACTTC.

This clonotype is a singleton in its sample. The V and J genes are TRBV7-2 and TRBJ1-5; 10 nucleotides line up with TRBD1. The germline gives CDR1 SGHTA, CDR2 FQGNSA. The CDR3 extends over 15 amino acids. The junction had 7 bases not matched to a gene; V was cut back by 4 bases and J by 7 bases. In DNA, the CDR3 is TGTGCCAGCAGCTCTAGGACAGGGGGATGGCAGCCCCAGCATTTT. As protein: CASSSRTGGWQPQHF.

This rearrangement joins TRBV24-1 to TRBJ2-2; 7 nucleotides agree with TRBD2. The trim removed 3 bases at V and 1 base at J, leaving 4 bases unmatched. The CDR3 loop spans 16 amino acids. Looked up from germline, CDR1 is KGHDR and CDR2 is SFDVKD. The CDR3: CATSDSGTGNTGELFF. DNA of the CDR3: TGTGCCACCAGTGATAGCGGGACGGGGAACACCGGGGAGCTGTTTTTT.

This rearrangement joins TRBV6-1 to TRBJ2-3, with D uncertain. The V end lost 6 bases, the J end lost 4 bases, and 17 bases lay between the germline ends. Germline V gene lookup returns CDR1 MNHNS and CDR2 SASEGT. CDR3 length equals 15 residues. The CDR3 region is CASSDAQLFSDTQYF. The CDR3 DNA reads TGTGCCAGCAGCGACGCTCAGCTTTTTTCAGATACGCAGTATTTT.

This rearrangement joins TRBV7-2 to TRBJ2-7; D might be TRBD1 or TRBD2, each matching 7 bases. The length of the CDR3 is 15 residues. Between the trimmed V and J ends, which lost 6 bases and 3 bases, there was a span of 18 bases. Germline CDR1 reads SGHTA; CDR2 reads FQGNSA. CDR3 nucleotide sequence: TGTGCCAGCAGTCGGGGAGGGGGCAGGGGCTACGAGCAGTACTTC. Protein: CASSRGGGRGYEQYF.

The rearrangement links TRBV20-1 to TRBJ2-2, with D perhaps given as TRBD1 or TRBD2 (6 bases each). Trimming removed 5 bases at V and 5 bases at J, with 18 bases between. The V gene's germline CDR1 is DFQATT and CDR2 SNEGSKA (reference sequence). The CDR3 is made up of 15 amino acids. CDR3: CSAGFRGGRTGELFF. CDR3 DNA sequence: TGCAGTGCTGGATTTAGAGGGGGGCGAACCGGGGAGCTGTTTTTT.

The chain uses TRBV27 and TRBJ2-2; D not certain. Trimming removed 10 bases from V and 4 bases from J, with 19 bases in between. The CDR3 is 15 residues long. Germline V gives CDR1 MNHEY, CDR2 SMNVEV (reference sequence). The CDR3 loop reads CATKRGVGFTGELFF. CDR3 nucleotides: TGTGCCACTAAAAGAGGTGTGGGTTTCACCGGGGAGCTGTTTTTT.

This clonotype has only a few counts. The CDR3 spells CATRQAANYGYTF. CDR3 sequence (DNA): TGTGCCACCAGACAGGCAGCTAACTATGGCTACACCTTC. The chain is built from TRBV6-1 and TRBJ1-2; a possible D gene is TRBD1 (6 bases). The germline gives CDR1 MNHNS, CDR2 SASEGT. The V end lost 10 bases, the J end lost 0 bases, and 12 bases lay between the germline ends. This CDR3 contains 13 residues.